The 14 T cell receptor beta chains below all came from one sample that was sequenced in a study of CD8 T cells in ankylosing spondylitis. Study results and limitations: The study identified a TCR beta motif of under ten highly homologous variants that appeared characteristic of ankylosing spondylitis blood.

The antigens these receptors bind are not known. MiXCR, applied by TCRdb to the 5' RACE reads, yields one record per CDR3 protein. The data hold some 840,000 distinct CDR3 sequences, with about 12% observed a single time. The sequenced sample consisted of blood, either unsorted or a sorted T cell fraction (not recorded which). These receptors originate from a male donor with ankylosing spondylitis.

The V and J genes are TRBV18 and TRBJ1-4; the match to TRBD1 covers 7 bases. The CDR3 spans 15 residues. Germline V gives CDR1 KGHSH, CDR2 LQKENI. Germline trimming cut 3 bases from V and 3 bases from J; bases unmatched to any gene: 4. CDR3 in amino acids: CASSPRQGPNEKLFF. CDR3 in DNA: TGTGCCAGCTCACCGAGACAGGGACCTAATGAAAAACTGTTTTTT.

This clonotype was counted many times. This sequence joins TRBV20-1 and TRBJ1-6; D is ambiguous. The V end lost 4 bases, the J end lost 4 bases, and 8 bases lay between the germline ends. Per germline, CDR1 DFQATT and CDR2 SNEGSKA (reference sequence). This CDR3 is 13 amino acids long. CDR3 sequence: CSATTDYNSPLHF. DNA of the CDR3: TGCAGTGCTACCACAGATTATAATTCACCCCTCCACTTT.

This sequence joins TRBV6-6 and TRBJ2-1; D is ambiguous. The CDR3 has 11 amino acids. CDR1 and CDR2 from the germline V gene are MNHNY and SVGAGI (reference sequence). Between the trimmed V and J ends, which lost 7 bases and 4 bases, there was a span of 5 bases. The CDR3 is CASKRYNEQFF. The CDR3 coding sequence is TGTGCCAGCAAGAGGTACAATGAGCAGTTCTTC.

The rearrangement links TRBV20-1 to TRBJ2-3; TRBD2 might be the D (6 bases). This CDR3 is built from 14 residues. Trimming removed 1 base from V and 6 bases from J, with 14 bases in between. Germline values: CDR1 DFQATT, CDR2 SNEGSKA (reference sequence). CDR3 in amino acids: CSARGGLTSDTQYF. The CDR3 DNA sequence: TGCAGTGCTAGAGGGGGACTCACTTCGGATACGCAGTATTTT.

V and J are TRBV20-1 and TRBJ2-7; 7 bases line up with TRBD2. The CDR3 consists of 13 residues. CDR1 and CDR2 from the germline V gene are DFQATT and SNEGSKA (reference sequence). The V gene end was trimmed by 3 bases and the J gene end by 6 bases; junction bases not matched to a gene: 8. CDR3 in DNA: TGCAGTGCTAGTAGGGCGGGAGAGGGCGAGCAGTACTTC. Its translation is CSASRAGEGEQYF.

This clonotype was seen only a few times. V usage is TRBV12-3 or TRBV12-4 and J usage is TRBJ2-2; D gene uncertain. The V gene lost 2 bases and the J gene lost 0 bases, with 7 bases spanning the gap. This CDR3 spans 15 amino acids. CDR3 protein: CASSLTFPNTGELFF. The CDR3 DNA is TGTGCCAGCAGTTTAACGTTTCCGAACACCGGGGAGCTGTTTTTT.

The sample holds a few counts of this clonotype. The chain has TRBV6-1 and TRBJ1-2; D might be TRBD1 (5 bases). V gave up 5 bases and J gave up 8 bases, with 12 bases separating them. This CDR3 region has 12 residues. CDR1 and CDR2 from the germline V gene are MNHNS and SASEGT. CDR3 DNA: TGTGCCAGCAGTACAGGACGGATCGGCTACACCTTC. This gives the protein CASSTGRIGYTF.

In its sample, this clonotype was seen a few times. This rearrangement joins TRBV6-1 to TRBJ2-5, with D perhaps given as TRBD1 or TRBD2 (5 bases each). The CDR3 has 16 amino acids. Germline lookup yields CDR1 MNHNS and CDR2 SASEGT. The V gene lost 11 bases and the J gene lost 5 bases, with 27 bases spanning the gap. The CDR3 DNA is TGTGCCGGACTTCCTCAAGCGGCAGGGTTGGCGGAGACCCAGTACTTC. It is translated as CAGLPQAAGLAETQYF.

The V and J genes are TRBV6-5 and TRBJ1-4; possibly TRBD1 for D (5 bases). Trimming pared 0 bases from V and 4 bases from J, leaving 9 bases between. The CDR3 has 15 amino acids. From germline, CDR1 is MNHEY and CDR2 SVGAGI. CDR3 loop: CASSYSWGFNEKLFF. The CDR3 DNA follows: TGTGCCAGCAGTTACTCGTGGGGGTTTAATGAAAAACTGTTTTTT.

This clonotype appeared a few times. For the CDR3, the DNA is TGCGCCAGCAGCCAAGTTGCGGGCACTGAAGCTTTCTTT. Translation gives CASSQVAGTEAFF. The chain has TRBV4-3 and TRBJ1-1; no clear D. This CDR3 is built from 13 residues. Per germline, CDR1 LGHNA and CDR2 YSLEER. The V end was cut by 1 base, the J end by 4 bases, with 7 bases between.

J is TRBJ2-1 and V is TRBV5-1; 10 bases line up with TRBD1. This CDR3 region has 15 residues. The V gene end was trimmed by 3 bases and the J gene end by 5 bases; junction bases not matched to a gene: 5. CDR1 SGHRS and CDR2 YFSETQ come from the germline V gene. CDR3 sequence: CASSYGTGVNNEQFF. In nucleotides, the CDR3 is TGCGCCAGCAGCTACGGGACAGGGGTTAACAATGAGCAGTTCTTC.

This clonotype has at least ten counts. The V and J genes are TRBV29-1 and TRBJ2-5; 9 bases agree with TRBD1. The CDR3 runs 14 residues. Germline values: CDR1 SQVTM, CDR2 ANQGSEA. The J segment lost 4 bases and the V segment lost 3 bases, leaving 6 bases of the junction unmatched. The CDR3 DNA reads as TGCAGCGTTGACCGGGACAGGGCTGGAGAGACCCAGTACTTC. This gives the protein CSVDRDRAGETQYF.

This clonotype was picked up many times. The chain links TRBV7-8 to TRBJ2-3; the D gene is possibly TRBD1 (6 bases). CDR3 length: 15 residues. Germline CDR1 and CDR2: SGHVS and FQNEAQ. V lost 3 bases and J lost 1, with 11 bases in between. The CDR3 nucleotides read TGTGCCAGCAGCTTCACGGGACACCGCACAGATACGCAGTATTTT. Protein product: CASSFTGHRTDTQYF.

V gene TRBV9 combines with J gene TRBJ2-1, with 16 nucleotides matching TRBD2. The CDR3 is made up of 16 amino acids. J was trimmed by 7 bases and V by 4 bases; bases with no gene match: 5. Germline values: CDR1 SGDLS, CDR2 YYNGEE. The CDR3 DNA reads TGTGCCAGCAGCCTCGGGACTAGCGGGGGGGGAAATGAGCAGTTCTTC. Protein product: CASSLGTSGGGNEQFF.